Listed here are 9 T cell receptor beta chains from one sample, sequenced in a study of a mutant IDH1 vaccine in newly diagnosed glioma (dated by TCRdb to the early 2020s). The time point label on this specimen signifies: week 23, last vaccination. Every vaccine dose consisted of 300 ug of a 20-mer mutant IDH1 peptide in Montanide, administered subcutaneously together with topical imiquimod. Their specific antigens are unknown. Receptor amplification or capture employed the immunoSEQ multiplex PCR assay. The immuneACCESS repertoire file appears here via TCRdb, limited to in-frame rearrangements. These files lack a portion of the clones; in checked studies, under half of the deficit traces to unresolved V genes, and the cause of the others is not known. Present in this sample are about 82,000 clones, 85% of which were seen just once. Roughly 2.2% of the sample rests with the top ten. This specimen consisted of PBMCs, obtained from a glioma patient whose treatment included an IDH1 peptide vaccine. These receptors originate from a young man with glioma. Some clones in this sample may be carry-over from other donors' samples.

This chain links TRBV5-5 with TRBJ2-7, with D possibly being TRBD1 (5 bases). Trimming pared 1 base from V and 6 bases from J, leaving 14 bases between. Germline V gives CDR1 SGHKS, CDR2 YYEKEE (reference sequence). CDR3 size: 14 residues. The CDR3 DNA sequence: TGTGCCAGCAGCTTGATCAGGGAATCTAGCGAGCAGTACTTC. This sequence encodes CASSLIRESSEQYF. The full variable domain, with the rest looked up from reference TRBV5-5 and TRBJ2-7, is DAGVTQSPTHLIKTRGQQVTLRCSPISGHKSVSWYQQVLGQGPQFIFQYYEKEERGRGNFPDRFSARQFPNYSSELNVNALLLGDSALYLCASSLIRESSEQYFGPGTRLTVT.

The V gene is TRBV28, the J gene TRBJ1-5, with a weak D call TRBD1 (5 bases). V was cut by 5 bases and J by 7 bases, with 15 bases left in between. The CDR3 loop spans 14 amino acids. CDR1 is MDHEN and CDR2 is SYDVKM in the germline V gene. The CDR3 nucleotides read TGTGCCAGCAGTAATACAGGAGGAAGACAGCCCCAGCATTTT. Translating it yields CASSNTGGRQPQHF.

The rearrangement links TRBV9 to TRBJ2-7; no definite D call. Germline CDR1 SGDLS, CDR2 YYNGEE. V lost 0 bases and J 3 bases, leaving 10 bases between the germline ends. The CDR3 has 14 residues. For the CDR3, the DNA is TGTGCCAGCAGCGTAGGGCAGCTTTTCTACGAGCAGTACTTC. Its translation is CASSVGQLFYEQYF.

This clone was counted a few times. The chain has TRBV2 and TRBJ1-1; D remains unclear. The germline gives CDR1 SNHLY, CDR2 FYNNEI. The CDR3 has 12 residues. Trimming removed 7 bases at V and 1 base at J, with 7 bases between. CDR3 in amino acids: CASTGENTEAFF. For the CDR3, the DNA is TGTGCCAGCACAGGAGAGAACACTGAAGCTTTCTTT.

In DNA, the CDR3 is TGTGCCAGCAGCTTCGACAGGGGTACTGAAGCTTTCTTT. Translation gives CASSFDRGTEAFF. The chain recombines TRBV7-2 with TRBJ1-1, with 8 bases matching TRBD1. The V gene end was trimmed by 3 bases and the J gene end by 5 bases; junction bases not matched to a gene: 2. Per the germline V gene, CDR1 is SGHTA and CDR2 is FQGNSA. This CDR3 contains 13 residues.

The chain joins TRBV7-9 to TRBJ1-2, with D possibly matching TRBD1 (5 bases). The CDR3 consists of 12 residues. V was clipped by 7 bases and J by 2 bases, with 8 bases between them. Germline-derived CDR1 and CDR2 are SEHNR and FQNEAQ (reference sequence). CDR3 in amino acids: CASTRQNYGYTF. In DNA, the CDR3 is TGTGCCAGCACGAGACAGAACTATGGCTACACCTTC.

This rearrangement joins TRBV9 to TRBJ1-5; D ambiguous. CDR3 length: 14 amino acids. V lost 4 bases to trimming and J lost 4 bases, with 12 bases between them. Looked up from germline, CDR1 is SGDLS and CDR2 is YYNGEE. CDR3 coding DNA: TGTGCCAGCAGCTCACGGGTCGTTAATCAGCCCCAGCATTTT. Protein sequence: CASSSRVVNQPQHF.

The chain employs TRBV18 and TRBJ2-5; D is unclear. The V and J ends lost 3 bases and 0 bases respectively, with 8 bases between them. This CDR3 has 14 residues. CDR1 KGHSH and CDR2 LQKENI come from the germline V gene. The CDR3 bases are TGTGCCAGCTCACCCCGGTCAGACCAAGAGACCCAGTACTTC. Its protein product is CASSPRSDQETQYF. The full variable domain, rest sourced from reference TRBV18 and TRBJ2-5, is NAGVMQNPRHLVRRRGQEARLRCSPMKGHSHVYWYRQLPEEGLKFMVYLQKENIIDESGMPKERFSAEFPKEGPSILRIQQVVRGDSAAYFCASSPRSDQETQYFGPGTRLLVL.

The chain has TRBV5-1 and TRBJ1-2; D is uncertain. Trimming removed 5 bases at V and 3 bases at J, with 11 bases between. Germline assignment: CDR1 SGHRS and CDR2 YFSETQ. This CDR3 comprises 13 residues. For the CDR3, the DNA is TGCGCCAGCAGGGTATCCGGAGACTATGGCTACACCTTC. Encoded protein: CASRVSGDYGYTF.